One sample yielded the 10 T cell receptor beta chains listed below, sequenced in a study of blood T cells in healthy people across ages. It was with a sample-barcoded 5' primer and a J-beta primer mix that a second PCR of roughly 7 to 12 cycles was run. TCRdb ran MiXCR on the 5' RACE reads and lists one entry per CDR3 protein. The table records around 820,000 distinct CDR3 sequences, approximately 25% of them present only once. In addition, the sample was reused for a study of T cells of mothers and their children.

What was sequenced was blood. The receptors shown here come from a boy under 18 in good health.

The rearrangement links TRBV4-3 to TRBJ1-2; D ambiguous. CDR1 is LGHNA, CDR2 YSLEER, per germline. V was cut by 0 bases and J by 4 bases, with 12 bases left in between. This CDR3 is 15 amino acids long. In DNA, the CDR3 is TGCGCCAGCAGCCAAGATGGCCAGACCATCTATGGCTACACCTTC. Protein sequence: CASSQDGQTIYGYTF.

This clonotype was detected only once. The rearrangement uses TRBV21-1 and TRBJ1-5. TRBV21-1 is described as a pseudogene. CDR3 size: 20 residues. CDR3 bases: TGTGCCAGCAGCCCGCTAAAAGCCGGGGATGAGTGGTATAGCAATCAGCCCCAGCATTTT. Protein: CASSPLKAGDEWYSNQPQHF.

This clonotype has a handful of counts. V and J are TRBV29-1 and TRBJ2-1; TRBD2 matches 11 bases. The trim removed 6 bases at V and 2 bases at J, leaving 15 bases unmatched. The CDR3 covers 18 residues. Germline-derived CDR1 and CDR2 are SQVTM and ANQGSEA. The CDR3 bases are TGCAGCGTCCCCCCATCTAGCGGGAGGCCCGGGGCCTACAATGAGCAGTTCTTC. Amino acids: CSVPPSSGRPGAYNEQFF.

This rearrangement joins TRBV19 to TRBJ1-4; unclear D gene. CDR3 size: 14 residues. In germline, CDR1 is LNHDA, CDR2 SQIVND (reference sequence). V lost 9 bases, J lost 0 bases, and 11 bases lay in between. CDR3 region: CARSGISTNEKLFF. The CDR3 DNA follows: TGTGCCAGAAGTGGGATATCAACTAATGAAAAACTGTTTTTT.

The chain recombines TRBV12-3 or TRBV12-4 with TRBJ2-6; D not certain. The CDR3 spans 15 residues. Trimming left V 5 bases short and J 0 bases short, with 8 bases between. CDR3 sequence reads: CASSVIDSGANVLTF. DNA for the CDR3: TGTGCCAGCAGTGTCATTGACTCTGGGGCCAACGTCCTGACTTTC.

This clonotype appeared a few times. This chain links TRBV20-1 with TRBJ2-7; 7 bases are shared with TRBD2. The CDR3 is 12 amino acids. V lost 6 bases, J lost 5 bases, and 7 bases stayed unmatched. Germline-derived CDR1 and CDR2 are DFQATT and SNEGSKA (reference sequence). CDR3 in amino acids: CSAREPSHEQYF. The CDR3 DNA reads as TGCAGTGCGCGGGAGCCGTCCCACGAGCAGTACTTC.

The chain uses TRBV7-9 and TRBJ2-7; tentative D call: TRBD1 (5 bases). The CDR3 runs to 14 residues. Trimming removed 4 bases at V and 2 bases at J, with 12 bases between. Germline V gene lookup returns CDR1 SEHNR and CDR2 FQNEAQ (reference sequence). CDR3 residues: CASSSKGHPYEQYF. As DNA, the CDR3 is TGTGCCAGCAGCTCAAAGGGGCACCCCTACGAGCAGTACTTC.

This clonotype turned up a few times. The chain uses TRBV29-1 and TRBJ2-7; D gene uncertain. V dropped 4 bases and J dropped 2 bases, with 9 bases sitting between them. There are 12 residues in the CDR3. Germline lookup yields CDR1 SQVTM and CDR2 ANQGSEA. The CDR3 loop reads CSVVLGTYEQYF. The CDR3 DNA reads as TGCAGCGTTGTTCTGGGAACCTACGAGCAGTACTTC.

This clonotype was counted between two and nine times. The V call is TRBV7-9, the J call TRBJ2-1, with 8 bases fitting TRBD2. Germline V lookup: CDR1 SEHNR, CDR2 FQNEAQ (reference sequence). The CDR3 covers 16 residues. V lost 10 bases to trimming and J lost 8 bases; unmatched junction nucleotides: 19. The CDR3 nucleotides are TGTGCCACCAAGGTTTCGGGGGGGGATAAAATCGATGAGCAGTTCTTC. Residues: CATKVSGGDKIDEQFF.

V and J are TRBV20-1 and TRBJ1-5, with D possibly TRBD1 on 6 matching bases. CDR1 is DFQATT and CDR2 is SNEGSKA in the germline V gene (reference sequence). The CDR3 totals 15 residues. Trimming took off 5 bases at V and 0 bases at J, with 14 bases between the two ends. CDR3 residues: CSAATGWDSNQPQHF. In DNA form, the CDR3 reads TGCAGTGCTGCGACAGGTTGGGATAGCAATCAGCCCCAGCATTTT.